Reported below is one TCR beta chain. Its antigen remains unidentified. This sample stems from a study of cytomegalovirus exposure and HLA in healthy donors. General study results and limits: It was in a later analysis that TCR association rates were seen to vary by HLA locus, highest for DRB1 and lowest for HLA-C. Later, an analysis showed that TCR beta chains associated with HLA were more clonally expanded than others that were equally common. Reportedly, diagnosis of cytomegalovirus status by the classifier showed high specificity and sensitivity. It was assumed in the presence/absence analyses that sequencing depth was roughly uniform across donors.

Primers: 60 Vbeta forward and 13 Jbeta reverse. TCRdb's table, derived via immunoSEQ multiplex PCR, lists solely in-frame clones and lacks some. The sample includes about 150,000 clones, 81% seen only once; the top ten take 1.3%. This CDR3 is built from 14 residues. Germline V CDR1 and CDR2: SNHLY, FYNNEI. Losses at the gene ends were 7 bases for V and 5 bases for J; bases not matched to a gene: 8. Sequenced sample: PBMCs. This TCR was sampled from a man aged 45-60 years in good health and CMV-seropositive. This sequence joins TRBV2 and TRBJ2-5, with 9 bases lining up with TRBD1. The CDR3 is CASIDRGASETQYF. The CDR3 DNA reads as TGTGCCAGCATTGACAGGGGGGCGAGCGAGACCCAGTACTTC.